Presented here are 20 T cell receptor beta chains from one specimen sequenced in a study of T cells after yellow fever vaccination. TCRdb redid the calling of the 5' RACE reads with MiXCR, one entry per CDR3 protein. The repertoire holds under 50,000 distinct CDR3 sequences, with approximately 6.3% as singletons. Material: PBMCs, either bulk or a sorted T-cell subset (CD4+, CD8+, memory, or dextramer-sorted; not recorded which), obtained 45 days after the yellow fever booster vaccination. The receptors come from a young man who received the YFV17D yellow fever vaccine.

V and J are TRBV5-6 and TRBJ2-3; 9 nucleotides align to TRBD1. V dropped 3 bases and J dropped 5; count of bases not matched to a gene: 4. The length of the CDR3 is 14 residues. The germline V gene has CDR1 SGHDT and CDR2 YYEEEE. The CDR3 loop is CASSSDRGKDTQYF. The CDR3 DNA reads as TGTGCCAGCAGCTCGGACAGGGGTAAAGATACGCAGTATTTT.

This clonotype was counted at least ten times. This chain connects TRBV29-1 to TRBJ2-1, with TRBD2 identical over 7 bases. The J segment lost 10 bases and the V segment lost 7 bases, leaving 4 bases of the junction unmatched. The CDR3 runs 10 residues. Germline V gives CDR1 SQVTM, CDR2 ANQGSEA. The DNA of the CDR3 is TGCAGCGGCAGTAGCGGGGAGCAGTTCTTC. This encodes CSGSSGEQFF.

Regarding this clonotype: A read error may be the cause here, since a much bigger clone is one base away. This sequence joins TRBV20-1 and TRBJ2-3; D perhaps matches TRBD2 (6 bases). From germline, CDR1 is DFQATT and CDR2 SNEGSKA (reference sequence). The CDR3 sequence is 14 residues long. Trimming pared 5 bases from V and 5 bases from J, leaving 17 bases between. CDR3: CSAEILRERDTQYF. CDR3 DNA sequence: TGCAGTGCTGAAATCCTCCGGGAGAGAGATACGCAGTATTTT.

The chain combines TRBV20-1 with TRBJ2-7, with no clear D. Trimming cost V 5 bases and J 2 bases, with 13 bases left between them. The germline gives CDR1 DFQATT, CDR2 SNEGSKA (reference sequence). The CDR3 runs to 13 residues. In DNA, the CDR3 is TGCAGTGCTTATGAACAGTTTACCTACGAGCAGTACTTC. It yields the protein CSAYEQFTYEQYF.

The CDR3 bases are TGTGCCAGCAGCGACTCGACAGGCTATGGCTACACCTTC. Protein sequence: CASSDSTGYGYTF. The genes are TRBV7-8 and TRBJ1-2; perhaps TRBD1 as D (6 bases). This CDR3 is 13 amino acids long. Trimming stripped 5 bases from V and 4 bases from J, with 11 bases between. The germline V gene encodes CDR1 SGHVS and CDR2 FQNEAQ.

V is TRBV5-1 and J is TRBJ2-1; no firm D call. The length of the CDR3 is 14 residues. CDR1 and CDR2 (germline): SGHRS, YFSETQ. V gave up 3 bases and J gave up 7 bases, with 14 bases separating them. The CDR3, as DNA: TGCGCCAGCAGCTACCTAGTTTTGGGTAATGAGCAGTTCTTC. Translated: CASSYLVLGNEQFF.

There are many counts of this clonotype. The CDR3 sequence: CASSNQDSRLYEQYF. In nucleotides, the CDR3 is TGTGCCAGCAGTAACCAGGACAGTCGGCTCTACGAGCAGTACTTC. The rearrangement uses TRBV6-5 and TRBJ2-7, with a weak D call TRBD1 (6 bases). In germline, CDR1 is MNHEY, CDR2 SVGAGI. V was pared by 5 bases and J by 3 bases, with 17 bases between. There are 15 residues in the CDR3.

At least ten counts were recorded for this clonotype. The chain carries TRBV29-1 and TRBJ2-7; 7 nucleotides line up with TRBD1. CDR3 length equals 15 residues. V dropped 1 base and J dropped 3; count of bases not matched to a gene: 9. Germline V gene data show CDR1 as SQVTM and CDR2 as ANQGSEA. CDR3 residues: CSVEGTGTNYYEQYF. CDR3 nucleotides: TGCAGCGTTGAAGGGACAGGCACCAATTACTACGAGCAGTACTTC.

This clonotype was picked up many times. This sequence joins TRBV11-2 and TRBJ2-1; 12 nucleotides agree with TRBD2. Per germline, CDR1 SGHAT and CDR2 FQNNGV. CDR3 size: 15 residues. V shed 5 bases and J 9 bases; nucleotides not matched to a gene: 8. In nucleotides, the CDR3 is TGTGCCAGCAGCCCCCGACTAGCGGGAGAAACTGAGCAGTTCTTC. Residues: CASSPRLAGETEQFF. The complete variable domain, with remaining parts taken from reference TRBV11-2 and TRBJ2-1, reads EAGVAQSPRYKIIEKRQSVAFWCNPISGHATLYWYQQILGQGPKLLIQFQNNGVVDDSQLPKDRFSAERLKGVDSTLKIQPAKLEDSAVYLCASSPRLAGETEQFFGPGTRLTVL.

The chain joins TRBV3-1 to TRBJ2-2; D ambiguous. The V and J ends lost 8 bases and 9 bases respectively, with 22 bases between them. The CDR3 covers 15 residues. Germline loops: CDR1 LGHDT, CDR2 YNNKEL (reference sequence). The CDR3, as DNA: TGTGCCAGCTCCCAAGATCTCCCTTGTACACGGGAGCTGTTTTTT. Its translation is CASSQDLPCTRELFF. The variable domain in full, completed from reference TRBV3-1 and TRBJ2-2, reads DTAVSQTPKYLVTQMGNDKSIKCEQNLGHDTMYWYKQDSKKFLKIMFSYNNKELIINETVPNRFSPKSPDKAHLNLHINSLELGDSAVYFCASSQDLPCTRELFFGEGSRLTVL.

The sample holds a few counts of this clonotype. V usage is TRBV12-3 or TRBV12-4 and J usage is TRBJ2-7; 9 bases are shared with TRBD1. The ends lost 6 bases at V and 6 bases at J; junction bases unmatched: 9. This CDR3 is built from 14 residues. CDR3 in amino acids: CASRQGAGYREQYF. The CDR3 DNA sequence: TGTGCCAGCAGACAGGGGGCGGGTTACCGCGAGCAGTACTTC.

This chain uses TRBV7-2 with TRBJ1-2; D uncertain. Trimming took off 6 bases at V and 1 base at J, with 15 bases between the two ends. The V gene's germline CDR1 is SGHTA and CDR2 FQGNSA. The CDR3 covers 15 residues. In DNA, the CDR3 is TGTGCCAGCAGGCCGAGCCCGACATATAACTATGGCTACACCTTC. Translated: CASRPSPTYNYGYTF.

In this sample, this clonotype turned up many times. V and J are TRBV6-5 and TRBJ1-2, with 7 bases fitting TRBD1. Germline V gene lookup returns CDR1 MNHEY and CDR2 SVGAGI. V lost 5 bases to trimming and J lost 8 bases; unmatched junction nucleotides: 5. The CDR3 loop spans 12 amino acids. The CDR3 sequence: CASSLQGYGYTF. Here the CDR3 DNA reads TGTGCCAGCAGTCTACAGGGGTACGGCTACACCTTC.

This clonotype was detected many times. The CDR3 DNA follows: TGCAGCGTTGAAGGGGGGACAGCCTTCGAGCAGTACTTC. Its translation: CSVEGGTAFEQYF. The V gene is TRBV29-1, the J gene TRBJ2-7, with 7 nucleotides matching TRBD1. CDR1 and CDR2 (germline): SQVTM, ANQGSEA. The CDR3 spans 13 residues. With V trimmed by 1 base and J by 6 bases, 6 bases remained unmatched.

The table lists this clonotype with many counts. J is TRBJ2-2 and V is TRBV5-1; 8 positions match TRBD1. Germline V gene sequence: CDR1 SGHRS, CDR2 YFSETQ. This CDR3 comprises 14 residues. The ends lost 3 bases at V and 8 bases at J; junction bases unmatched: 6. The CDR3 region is CASSSDRASGELFF. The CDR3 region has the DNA TGCGCCAGCAGCTCGGACAGGGCCTCAGGGGAGCTGTTTTTT.

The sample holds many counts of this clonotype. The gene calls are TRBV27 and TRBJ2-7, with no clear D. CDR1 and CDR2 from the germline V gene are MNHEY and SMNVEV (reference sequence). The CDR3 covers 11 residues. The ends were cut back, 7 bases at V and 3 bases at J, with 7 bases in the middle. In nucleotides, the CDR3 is TGTGCCAGCACCCGAGGCTACGAGCAGTACTTC. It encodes CASTRGYEQYF.

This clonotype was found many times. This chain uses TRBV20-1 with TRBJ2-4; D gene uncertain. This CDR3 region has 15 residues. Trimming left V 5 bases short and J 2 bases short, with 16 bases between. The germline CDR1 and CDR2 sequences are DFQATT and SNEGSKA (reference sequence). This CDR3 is CSAPDGLSTKNIQYF. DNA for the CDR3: TGCAGTGCTCCAGACGGGCTGAGTACCAAAAACATTCAGTACTTC.

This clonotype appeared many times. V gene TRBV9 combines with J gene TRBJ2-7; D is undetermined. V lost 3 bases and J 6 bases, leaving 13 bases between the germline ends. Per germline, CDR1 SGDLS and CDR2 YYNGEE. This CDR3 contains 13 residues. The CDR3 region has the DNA TGTGCCAGCAGCGGTCCGGGCCTCAGCGAGCAGTACTTC. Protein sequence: CASSGPGLSEQYF.

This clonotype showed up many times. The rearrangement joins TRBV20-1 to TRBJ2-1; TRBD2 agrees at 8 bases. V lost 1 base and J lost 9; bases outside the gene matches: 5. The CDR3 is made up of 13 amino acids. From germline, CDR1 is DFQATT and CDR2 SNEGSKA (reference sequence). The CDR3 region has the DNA TGCAGTGCTAGAGCGGGAGGGCCAGGTGAGCAGTTCTTC. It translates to CSARAGGPGEQFF.

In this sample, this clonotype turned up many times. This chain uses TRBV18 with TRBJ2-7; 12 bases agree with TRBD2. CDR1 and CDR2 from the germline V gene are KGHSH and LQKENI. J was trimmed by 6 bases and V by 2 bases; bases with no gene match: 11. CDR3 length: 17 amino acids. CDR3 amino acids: CASSPKTSGSKIGEQYF. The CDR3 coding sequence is TGTGCCAGCTCACCAAAGACTAGCGGGAGTAAGATCGGCGAGCAGTACTTC.